A selection of T cell receptor beta chains follows, all from one sample in a study of identical twins. TCRdb re-analysed the 5' RACE reads in MiXCR, keeping a single row per CDR3 protein. The data hold 200,000 to 300,000 distinct CDR3 sequences, with roughly a tenth observed a single time. Sample: memory T cells sorted from blood. The receptors were gathered from a middle-aged man in good health. The CDR3 runs from the conserved cysteine through the conserved F or W. A D gene is named only where the DNA matches it firmly. Not every row has a clone size; where given, it reads once, few, many or a size class.

>TRBD2|many|TRBJ2-3|TRBV7-9
TGTGCCAGCAGCCTTGGGACTAGCGGGTTCTCAGATACGCAGTATTTT
CASSLGTSGFSDTQYF
>TRBD2|few|TRBJ2-1|TRBV6-1
TGTGCCAGCGGACTCGCGGGAGGTCGAAATGAGCAGTTCTTC
CASGLAGGRNEQFF
>NA|many|TRBJ2-7|TRBV11-2
TGTGCCAGCAGGGGGACGGGGGGCGGCTACGAGCAGTACTTC
CASRGTGGGYEQYF
>NA|many|TRBJ2-3|TRBV29-1
TGCAGCGTTCGTCCCTTGGGACCTCTCACAGATACGCAGTATTTT
CSVRPLGPLTDTQYF
>TRBD1|many|TRBJ1-1|TRBV29-1
TGCAGCGGAAACAGGGGACAGGGGACCACTGAAGCTTTCTTT
CSGNRGQGTTEAFF
>NA|NA|TRBJ1-2|TRBV18
TGTGCCAGCTCAAGGGGTGACGGTGTGTATGGCTACACCTTC
CASSRGDGVYGYTF
>NA|NA|TRBJ2-6|TRBV19
TGTGCCAGTAGTATAAGCGGCGGGGCCAACGTCCTGACTTTC
CASSISGGANVLTF
>NA|many|TRBJ1-2|TRBV7-9
TGTGCCAGCAGCTCCCCGCGGGGGCGCACCTATGGCTACACCTTC
CASSSPRGRTYGYTF
>NA|NA|TRBJ1-1|TRBV7-8
TGTGCCAGCAGCTTAGAAGGCAGGGGCTTTGCGAACACTGAAGCTTTCTTT
CASSLEGRGFANTEAFF
>NA|few|TRBJ2-7|TRBV5-1
TGCGCCAGCAGCTCATCTCCGGGACATCCTTCCTACGAGCAGTACTTC
CASSSSPGHPSYEQYF
>NA|many|TRBJ2-7|TRBV7-2
TGTGCCAGCAGCTTAGTCCCGGGACCGGGCTCCCAGCAGTACTTC
CASSLVPGPGSQQYF
>NA|few|TRBJ1-5|TRBV6-6
TGTGCCAGCACCCTGGGGGCCCGGACGGCCCAGCATTTT
CASTLGARTAQHF
>NA|many|TRBJ2-3|TRBV7-2
TGTGCCAGCAGCGCATCGCGCGTTAGCACAGATACGCAGTATTTT
CASSASRVSTDTQYF
>TRBD2|few|TRBJ2-7|TRBV7-8
TGTGCCAGCTCCAATGGGGCGGGAGGGTACCACGAGCAGTACTTC
CASSNGAGGYHEQYF
>NA|NA|TRBJ2-7|TRBV6-2/TRBV6-3
TGTGCCAGCAGTTACTCGGACAACCCCTACGAGCAGTACTTC
CASSYSDNPYEQYF
>NA|NA|TRBJ2-7|TRBV29-1
TGCAGCGTTGAAATGGGACATTCCTACGAGCAGTACTTC
CSVEMGHSYEQYF
>TRBD2|NA|TRBJ2-3|TRBV20-1
TGCAGTGCTAGCCCGGGAGGGACTACTTTCACAGATACGCAGTATTTT
CSASPGGTTFTDTQYF
>NA|few|TRBJ2-2|TRBV24-1
TGTGCCACGTGGGCGGGGGCCGGCGGGGAGCTGTTTTTT
CATWAGAGGELFF
>TRBD2|few|TRBJ2-5|TRBV7-7
TGTGCTAGCAGCTCCACGGAAAGCGGGGGCCTCCAAGAGACCCAGTACTTC
CASSSTESGGLQETQYF
>NA|many|TRBJ1-1|TRBV29-1
TGCAGCGTTGACTTACACGGGAACACTGAAGCTTTCTTT
CSVDLHGNTEAFF
>NA|few|TRBJ1-5|TRBV12-3/TRBV12-4
TGTGCCAGCAGTTACCTCCGGGGCGGCAATCAGCCCCAGCATTTT
CASSYLRGGNQPQHF
>TRBD1|NA|TRBJ1-1|TRBV7-2
TGTGCCAGCAGCCTAGAGACAGGGATTGAAGCTTTCTTT
CASSLETGIEAFF
>NA|few|TRBJ1-5|TRBV5-6
TGTGCCAGCAGCTTGACCACTATAGACAGGCATCAGCCCCAGCATTTT
CASSLTTIDRHQPQHF
>TRBD1|few|TRBJ2-4|TRBV10-3
TGTGCCATCAGAGGACAGGGCCAAAACATTCAGTACTTC
CAIRGQGQNIQYF
>NA|few|TRBJ2-5|TRBV20-1
TGCAGTGCCCCCGGGTTGGGCGAGACCCAGTACTTC
CSAPGLGETQYF
>TRBD2|few|TRBJ2-6|TRBV18
TGTGCCAGCTCACCAAACGGGAGGGCGTCCTTTCCAGCGTCTGGGGCCAACGTCCTGACTTTC
CASSPNGRASFPASGANVLTF
>NA|many|TRBJ2-1|TRBV12-3/TRBV12-4
TGTGCCAGCAGTTTACCCCCCGCAGGAGGGTTCTTC
CASSLPPAGGFF
>NA|many|TRBJ1-2|TRBV28
TGTGCCAGCAGCACTCTTAACTATGGCTACACCTTC
CASSTLNYGYTF
>TRBD1|NA|TRBJ1-5|TRBV27
TGTGCCAGCAAACCGGGACAGGGTCGGAATCAGCCCCAGCATTTT
CASKPGQGRNQPQHF
>TRBD1|few|TRBJ2-7|TRBV29-1
TGCAGCGTTGAGATGGGACAGGGCTGGGAGCAGTACTTC
CSVEMGQGWEQYF
>NA|many|TRBJ2-3|TRBV7-3
TGTGCCAGCAGCCCGGGGTGGTGGGAAGGGACAGATACGCAGTATTTT
CASSPGWWEGTDTQYF
>TRBD2|few|TRBJ2-4|TRBV7-9
TGTGCCAGCAGCGAAATCGGACTAGCGGGGGGTCAGTACTTC
CASSEIGLAGGQYF
>NA|few|TRBJ1-4|TRBV28
TGTGCCAGCAGTTTGGGAGGGGCCGAAAAACTGTTTTTT
CASSLGGAEKLFF
>NA|few|TRBJ1-6|TRBV20-1
TGCAGTGCCTCCCCCCCCAGAGAGAATTCACCCCTCCACTTT
CSASPPRENSPLHF
>NA|many|TRBJ2-3|TRBV9
TGTGCCAGCAGCGTAGACGGAGGGAGCGCAGATACGCAGTATTTT
CASSVDGGSADTQYF
>NA|many|TRBJ1-2|TRBV15
TGTGCCACCAGCAGAGAATACGCAGGGAACTATGGCTACACCTTC
CATSREYAGNYGYTF
>TRBD1|NA|TRBJ2-3|TRBV6-1
TGTGCCAGCAGTCTGGGACAGGGGATTGCAGATACGCAGTATTTT
CASSLGQGIADTQYF
>NA|NA|TRBJ1-1|TRBV14
TGTGCCAGCAGCCAAAACGTCCAGGCACCAGGGGCTTTCTTT
CASSQNVQAPGAFF
>TRBD2|few|TRBJ2-2|TRBV5-1
TGCGCCAGCAGCTTGCCCCCGGGACTAGCGCTATCGAACACCGGGGAGCTGTTTTTT
CASSLPPGLALSNTGELFF
>NA|NA|TRBJ2-5|TRBV6-5
TGTGCCAGCAGTTACGTGGGGTCTACGGAGACCCAGTACTTC
CASSYVGSTETQYF
>TRBD1|many|TRBJ2-1|TRBV6-1
TGTGCCAGCAACCCGGGACAGGCCCCATGGAATGAGCAGTTCTTC
CASNPGQAPWNEQFF
>TRBD2|NA|TRBJ2-3|TRBV4-2
TGTGCCAGCAGCCAAGCGGGACTAGCGGGAGCTGGAGATACGCAGTATTTT
CASSQAGLAGAGDTQYF
>NA|NA|TRBJ2-3|TRBV4-3
TGCGCCAGCAGCCAAGATGCGAGGTCAGCCACAGATACGCAGTATTTT
CASSQDARSATDTQYF
>NA|many|TRBJ2-1|TRBV4-3
TGCGCCAGCAGCCAAGATAATCAGGTCGGTCTAAAGCAGTTCTTC
CASSQDNQVGLKQFF
>TRBD2|many|TRBJ2-1|TRBV20-1
TGCAGTGCTAGGGGACTAGCGGGGGGCCATATTGAGCAGTTCTTC
CSARGLAGGHIEQFF
>NA|few|TRBJ1-5|TRBV7-9
TGTGCCAGCAGCTTAGGAGGGGTTGACAATCAGCCCCAGCATTTT
CASSLGGVDNQPQHF
>NA|few|TRBJ1-2|TRBV20-1
TGCAGTGTTGAAGGCGGGACCAACTATGGCTACACCTTC
CSVEGGTNYGYTF
>NA|NA|TRBJ2-7|TRBV4-1
TGCGCCAGCAGCCAAGAGGTCGGCAGCTCCTACGAGCAGTACTTC
CASSQEVGSSYEQYF
>TRBD1|many|TRBJ2-5|TRBV12-3/TRBV12-4
TGTGCCAGCAGTCTCTTTAGGACAGGGCGGGAGACCCAGTACTTC
CASSLFRTGRETQYF
>TRBD1|many|TRBJ2-4|TRBV12-3/TRBV12-4
TGTGCCAGCAGCCCGGCCGGGACAGGCCGAAACATTCAGTACTTC
CASSPAGTGRNIQYF
>NA|few|TRBJ1-6|TRBV19
TGTGCCAGTAGTATACAACAGGGCGATGGTTCACCCCTCCACTTT
CASSIQQGDGSPLHF
>TRBD2|few|TRBJ2-3|TRBV20-1
TGCAGTGCTAGAGCTAGCGGGGGGTCAGATACGCAGTATTTT
CSARASGGSDTQYF
>NA|few|TRBJ2-3|TRBV5-4
TGTGCCAGCAGCTTGAGTCTCAGGCAGGGCACAGATACGCAGTATTTT
CASSLSLRQGTDTQYF
>TRBD2|many|TRBJ2-1|TRBV7-2
TGTGCCAGCAGCTTAGCCCTAGCGGGAGGATTCTACAATGAGCAGTTCTTC
CASSLALAGGFYNEQFF